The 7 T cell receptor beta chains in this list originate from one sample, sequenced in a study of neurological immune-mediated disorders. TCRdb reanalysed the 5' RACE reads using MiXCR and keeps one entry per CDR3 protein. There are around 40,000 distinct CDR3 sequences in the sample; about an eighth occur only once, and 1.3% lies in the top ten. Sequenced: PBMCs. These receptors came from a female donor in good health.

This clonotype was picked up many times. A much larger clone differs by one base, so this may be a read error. The CDR3 DNA reads TGTGTCAGCAGCGACGCGATGGGAGATTCACCCCTCCACTTT. Amino acid sequence: CVSSDAMGDSPLHF. The rearrangement uses TRBV5-6 and TRBJ1-6; D remains unclear. The CDR3 totals 14 residues. CDR1 is SGHDT and CDR2 is YYEEEE in the germline V gene.

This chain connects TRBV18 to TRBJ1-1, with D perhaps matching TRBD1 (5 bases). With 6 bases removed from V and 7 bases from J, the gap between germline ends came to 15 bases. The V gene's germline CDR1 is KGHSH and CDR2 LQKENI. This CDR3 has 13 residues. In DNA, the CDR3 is TGTGCCAGCTCGGAGGACATCCCGGTTGAAGCTTTCTTT. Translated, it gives CASSEDIPVEAFF.

Here the CDR3 DNA reads TGCAGTGCTAGAAATTTCCAAATTCGCTACGAGCAGTACTTC. Its protein is CSARNFQIRYEQYF. This chain joins TRBV20-1 and TRBJ2-7; no clear D gene. This CDR3 contains 14 residues. Between the trimmed V and J ends, which lost 2 bases and 3 bases, there was a span of 14 bases. CDR1 DFQATT and CDR2 SNEGSKA come from the germline V gene (reference sequence).

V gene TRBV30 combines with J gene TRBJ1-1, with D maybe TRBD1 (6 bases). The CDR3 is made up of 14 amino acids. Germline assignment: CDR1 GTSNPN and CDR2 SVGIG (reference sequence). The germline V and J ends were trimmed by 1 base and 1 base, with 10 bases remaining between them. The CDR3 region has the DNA TGTGCCTGGAGTGCGGGACAAACGAACACTGAAGCTTTCTTT. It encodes CAWSAGQTNTEAFF. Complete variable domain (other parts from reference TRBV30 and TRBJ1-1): SQTIHQWPATLVQPVGSPLSLECTVEGTSNPNLYWYRQAAGRGLQLLFYSVGIGQISSEVPQNLSASRPQDRQFILSSKKLLLSDSGFYLCAWSAGQTNTEAFFGQGTRLTVV.

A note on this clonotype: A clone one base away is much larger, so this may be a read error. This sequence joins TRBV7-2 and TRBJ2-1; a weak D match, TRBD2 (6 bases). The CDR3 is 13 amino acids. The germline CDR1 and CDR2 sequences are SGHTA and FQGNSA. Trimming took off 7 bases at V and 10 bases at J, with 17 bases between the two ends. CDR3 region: CASIPGDVREQFF. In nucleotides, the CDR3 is TGTGCCAGCATCCCGGGGGACGTACGGGAGCAGTTCTTC.

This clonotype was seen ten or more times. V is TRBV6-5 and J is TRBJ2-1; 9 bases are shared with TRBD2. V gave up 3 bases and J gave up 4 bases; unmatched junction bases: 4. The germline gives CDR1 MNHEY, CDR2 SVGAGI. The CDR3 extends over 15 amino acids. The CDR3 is CASSYGTSRYNEQFF. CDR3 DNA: TGTGCCAGCAGTTATGGGACTAGCAGGTACAATGAGCAGTTCTTC.

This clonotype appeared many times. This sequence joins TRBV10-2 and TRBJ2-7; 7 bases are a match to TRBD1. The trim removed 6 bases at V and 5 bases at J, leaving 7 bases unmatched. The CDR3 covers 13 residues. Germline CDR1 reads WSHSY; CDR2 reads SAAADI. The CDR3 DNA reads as TGCGCCAGCAGACAGGGGAGTGGCAACGAGCAGTACTTC. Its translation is CASRQGSGNEQYF.